This T cell receptor (beta chain) was sequenced during a study of T cells in Graves' hyperthyroidism and ophthalmopathy. PBMCs came from more than 8.5 ml fresh peripheral blood. There were TCR beta CDR3 regions amplified from RNA transcripts. First-round RT-PCR targeting the TCR CDR3 was performed with the HTBI primer set. TCRdb passed the multiplex PCR reads through MiXCR, listing each CDR3 protein once. The repertoire holds over 700,000 distinct CDR3 sequences, approximately 40% seen once, with around 10% in the top ten. This clonotype was counted ten times or more. The antigen is undetermined. Whole-study findings and limits: The model's output predicted ophthalmopathy at a median of around 6.9 months prior to onset.

This clonotype was obtained from a young man with Graves' hyperthyroidism. What was sequenced was blood.

The chain's CDR3 is CASSPDRPYGYTF. DNA of the CDR3: TGCGCCAGCAGCCCAGACAGGCCCTATGGCTACACCTTC. The genes are TRBV5-1 and TRBJ1-2; D might be TRBD1 (6 bases). Germline-derived CDR1 and CDR2 are SGHRS and YFSETQ. The CDR3 runs 13 residues. V was shortened by 4 bases and J by 4 bases, with 11 bases between the two germline ends.